These T cell receptor beta chains were read from a single sample in a study of cytomegalovirus exposure and HLA in healthy donors. Sequencing was performed with immunoSEQ multiplex PCR; in TCRdb, only in-frame clones are kept and a portion is missing. Of 150,000 to 200,000 clones listed, about four fifths are singletons. The specimen was PBMCs. The receptors originated from a man between 18 and 29 years old in good health and CMV-seronegative. The CDR3 runs from the conserved cysteine through the conserved F or W. The D gene is left open where the match is weak. Rows give clone size only sometimes, using once, few, many, or a class for an expanded clone.

CDR3nt | CDR3aa | j_gene | abundance | d_gene | v_gene | len
TGTGCCAGCAGCGCCGGACTAGCGGGGACTAGCACAGATACGCAGTATTTT | CASSAGLAGTSTDTQYF | TRBJ2-3 | NA | TRBD2 | TRBV9 | 17
TGTGCCAGCAGTGAATCCAGTTTAAGTACCGGGGAGCTGTTTTTT | CASSESSLSTGELFF | TRBJ2-2 | NA | NA | TRBV6-1 | 15
TGTGCCAGCAGTTACCCGCCAGGGTACGAGCAGTACTTC | CASSYPPGYEQYF | TRBJ2-7 | NA | NA | TRBV6-5 | 13
TGTGCCAGCAGTTCCCTTATTGGTCGGAGGGCCGAGCAGTACTTC | CASSSLIGRRAEQYF | TRBJ2-7 | once | NA | TRBV7-6 | 15
TGTGCCAGCAGCACCTACAGACACCTGGACAGGGGATTACCCCTCTACAATGAGCAGTTCTTC | CASSTYRHLDRGLPLYNEQFF | TRBJ2-1 | NA | NA | TRBV21-1 | 21
TGTGCCAGCAGCGATATGGGGGGGCCAGGAGAGACCCAGTACTTC | CASSDMGGPGETQYF | TRBJ2-5 | NA | NA | TRBV9 | 15
TGCGCCAGCAGCCACCTATTCGCCGAGCCCCAGCATTTT | CASSHLFAEPQHF | TRBJ1-5 | NA | NA | TRBV4-1 | 13
TGTGCCAGCAGTCCTTCGGGACTAGCGGGAGAGGTCGATACGCAGTATTTT | CASSPSGLAGEVDTQYF | TRBJ2-3 | NA | TRBD2 | TRBV28 | 17
TGTGCCAGCAGCTTTGTAGGGGCCCCCTACGAGCAGTACTTC | CASSFVGAPYEQYF | TRBJ2-7 | NA | NA | TRBV12-1 | 14
TGTGCCAGCAGCTCCCCCGAAATTCCGCAGGACTCTAGCACAGATACGCAGTATTTT | CASSSPEIPQDSSTDTQYF | TRBJ2-3 | NA | NA | TRBV7-3 | 19
TGTGCCAGCAGCTTAGGTCCGGAGCCGGCAAGGGGGGGGGCCAACGTCCTGACTTTC | CASSLGPEPARGGANVLTF | TRBJ2-6 | NA | NA | TRBV7-2 | 19
TGTGCCAGCAGCTTAGCGGGTATTGGAGGCAATCAGCCCCAGCATTTT | CASSLAGIGGNQPQHF | TRBJ1-5 | few | NA | TRBV7-6 | 16
TGTGCCAGCAGCTGGGGCAGTATGGCCTACGAGCAGTACTTC | CASSWGSMAYEQYF | TRBJ2-7 | few | NA | TRBV7-2 | 14
TGTGCCAGCAGTTCCCCTCGGACTAGCGGAGCCTTTGGCATTCAGTACTTC | CASSSPRTSGAFGIQYF | TRBJ2-4 | once | TRBD2 | TRBV27 | 17
TGTGCCAGCAGACGGACAGGGCCTAACTATGGCTACACCTTC | CASRRTGPNYGYTF | TRBJ1-2 | NA | TRBD1 | TRBV5-6 | 14
TGTGCCAGCAGCGCGGGGGGCACAGATACGCAGTATTTT | CASSAGGTDTQYF | TRBJ2-3 | once | TRBD2 | TRBV6-1 | 13
TGTGCCAGTAGTCTAAGTTTTGAAGCTTTCTTT | CASSLSFEAFF | TRBJ1-1 | NA | NA | TRBV19 | 11
TGTGCCAGCACCTTAGCGGGGGGGTTTTATTCACCCCTCCACTTT | CASTLAGGFYSPLHF | TRBJ1-6 | NA | NA | TRBV6-5 | 15
TGTGCCTGGAGTAGGGGCCAGGGATATGAGACCCAGTACTTC | CAWSRGQGYETQYF | TRBJ2-5 | NA | NA | TRBV30 | 14
TGTGCCAGTAGTCCTATCGACAGATCTCTCGGTGAAGCTTTCTTT | CASSPIDRSLGEAFF | TRBJ1-1 | NA | NA | TRBV19 | 15
TGTGCCATCAGCTTCGGGACTAGCGGGCGCACAGATACGCAGTATTTT | CAISFGTSGRTDTQYF | TRBJ2-3 | NA | TRBD2 | TRBV10-3 | 16
TGCGCCAGCAAACCGGGACAGGGACGCTGGGAACTGTTTTTT | CASKPGQGRWELFF | TRBJ1-4 | NA | TRBD1 | TRBV5-1 | 14
TGTGCCAGCAGCCCCTACCCGGGTAGCACAGATACGCAGTATTTT | CASSPYPGSTDTQYF | TRBJ2-3 | NA | NA | TRBV7-2 | 15
TGTGCCAGCAGCTTAAATTGGGACAGGGGCCAAGAGACCCAGTACTTC | CASSLNWDRGQETQYF | TRBJ2-5 | NA | TRBD1 | TRBV11-2 | 16
TGTGCCAGCAGCCTTAATCAGCCCCAGCATTTT | CASSLNQPQHF | TRBJ1-5 | NA | NA | TRBV28 | 11
TGTGCCAGCTTCTCTTACGAGCAGTACTTC | CASFSYEQYF | TRBJ2-7 | NA | NA | TRBV6-1 | 10
TGCGCCAGCAGCCAAGACCGGGGGTCGCTTTACAATGAGCAGTTCTTC | CASSQDRGSLYNEQFF | TRBJ2-1 | NA | NA | TRBV4-3 | 16
TGTGCCATCCCCAGGGGTTTTAACTACGAGCAGTACTTC | CAIPRGFNYEQYF | TRBJ2-7 | NA | NA | TRBV27 | 13
TGTGCCACCGCGCAGGGATCCAATGAAAAACTGTTTTTT | CATAQGSNEKLFF | TRBJ1-4 | NA | NA | TRBV11-2 | 13
TGCGCCAGCAGCTTGGGGGACAGGGGGGTGCGAGGCTACACCTTC | CASSLGDRGVRGYTF | TRBJ1-2 | NA | TRBD1 | TRBV5-1 | 15
TGTGCCAGCAGCTCCGCAGGCTACGAGCAGTACTTC | CASSSAGYEQYF | TRBJ2-7 | NA | NA | TRBV7-9 | 12
TGCGCCAGCAGCAGCCTACCGTTAGGGGGCTTGACCTACAATGAGCAGTTCTTC | CASSSLPLGGLTYNEQFF | TRBJ2-1 | NA | TRBD1 | TRBV5-1 | 18
TGTGCCAGCAGCCCTAGGGGAGGGACCCTCTCCTACGAGCAGTACTTC | CASSPRGGTLSYEQYF | TRBJ2-7 | few | TRBD2 | TRBV27 | 16
TGCGCCAGCAGCCAAGAGCGGGGGGAGACCCAGTACTTC | CASSQERGETQYF | TRBJ2-5 | few | TRBD2 | TRBV4-1 | 13
TGTGCCAGCAGCCAAGAGGGGGCACGTTATCAGCCCCAGCATTTT | CASSQEGARYQPQHF | TRBJ1-5 | NA | NA | TRBV4-2 | 15
TGTGCCAGCAGTGGACAGAGAGATACGCAGTATTTT | CASSGQRDTQYF | TRBJ2-3 | NA | NA | TRBV2 | 12
TGTGCCACCGAACAAGCACAGGGCCGCGAGCAGTACTTC | CATEQAQGREQYF | TRBJ2-7 | NA | NA | TRBV6-5 | 13
TGTGCCAGCAGTCGGGACAGGTCCTCTGGGGCCAACGTCCTGACTTTC | CASSRDRSSGANVLTF | TRBJ2-6 | NA | TRBD1 | TRBV6-4 | 16
TGCGCCAGCGGCCCACAGGGGGGGACTGAAGCTTTCTTT | CASGPQGGTEAFF | TRBJ1-1 | once | TRBD1 | TRBV5-1 | 13
TGTGCCAGCAGCTCGCTAGCGGGGGCGGGAGAGACCCAGTACTTC | CASSSLAGAGETQYF | TRBJ2-5 | NA | TRBD2 | TRBV11-2 | 15
TGTGCCAGCACCCCGACTAACTACGAGCAGTACTTC | CASTPTNYEQYF | TRBJ2-7 | NA | NA | TRBV2 | 12
TGTGCCAGCAGCCACAGGGATTCACCCCTCCACTTT | CASSHRDSPLHF | TRBJ1-6 | NA | NA | TRBV5-8 | 12
TGCGCCAGCAGCCAAGAGGGTTGGCGTGGGACAGGGGGGTCAAGCAATCAGCCCCAGCATTTT | CASSQEGWRGTGGSSNQPQHF | TRBJ1-5 | NA | TRBD1 | TRBV4-1 | 21
TGTGCCAGCAGCCCTACTATACTTATCGACGAGCAGTACTTC | CASSPTILIDEQYF | TRBJ2-7 | few | NA | TRBV7-8 | 14
TGTGCCAGCTCACCATCCCCCTTTGAAAAACTGTTTTTT | CASSPSPFEKLFF | TRBJ1-4 | NA | NA | TRBV18 | 13
TGTGCCAGCAGCGTCGGCGGAGATAGACCCTACGAGCAGTACTTC | CASSVGGDRPYEQYF | TRBJ2-7 | NA | NA | TRBV13 | 15
TGTGCCTTTTTCCGACCAGGGGCAGGTGAAAAACTGTTTTTT | CAFFRPGAGEKLFF | TRBJ1-4 | NA | NA | TRBV30 | 14
TGTGCCAGCAGTCCCGATGGGGACAACAGTTTCTACGAGCAGTACTTC | CASSPDGDNSFYEQYF | TRBJ2-7 | NA | NA | TRBV11-2 | 16
TGTGCCAGCAGTGAGTCGGGGTGGGCGCCCCAGCATTTT | CASSESGWAPQHF | TRBJ1-5 | NA | NA | TRBV6-4 | 13
TGTGCCAGCAGCGAGACAGGGGGCGAGCAGTACTTC | CASSETGGEQYF | TRBJ2-7 | NA | TRBD1 | TRBV7-2 | 12
TGTGCCAGCAGCCCGTCCGGGACTAGCGGAGCCTACGAGCAGTACTTC | CASSPSGTSGAYEQYF | TRBJ2-7 | NA | TRBD2 | TRBV7-9 | 16
TGTGCCAGCCTGCAGCGGGACGGCAACGAGCAGTACTTC | CASLQRDGNEQYF | TRBJ2-7 | NA | TRBD2 | TRBV27 | 13
TGCGCCAGCAGCCAAGCTGGCGGGATAACCGGAGATACGCAGTATTTT | CASSQAGGITGDTQYF | TRBJ2-3 | NA | NA | TRBV4-3 | 16
TGTGCCAGCAGCGTAACTAGCGGGGGAGATAGCTCCTACGAGCAGTACTTC | CASSVTSGGDSSYEQYF | TRBJ2-7 | once | TRBD2 | TRBV9 | 17
TGTGCCAGCAGTGAGGGTAGGACAGTCAAAGAGACCCAGTACTTC | CASSEGRTVKETQYF | TRBJ2-5 | once | NA | TRBV25-1 | 15
TGTGCCAGCAGCGTAGCTGGGACAAGGAGCTCCTACAATGAGCAGTTCTTC | CASSVAGTRSSYNEQFF | TRBJ2-1 | NA | NA | TRBV9 | 17
TGTGCCAGCAGTTACTCCTATAATTCACCCCTCCACTTT | CASSYSYNSPLHF | TRBJ1-6 | NA | NA | TRBV6-1 | 13